Shown below are 5 T cell receptor beta chains from a single sample sequenced in a study of cytomegalovirus exposure and HLA in healthy donors. PCR primers comprised 60 Vbeta and 13 Jbeta primers. The method was immunoSEQ multiplex PCR; TCRdb's version includes in-frame clones alone and lacks a portion of them. The sample includes over 250,000 clones, about 75% of them seen just once. What was sequenced was PBMCs. These receptors were collected from a female donor in good health and CMV-seronegative.

This chain links TRBV7-2 with TRBJ2-5; D call uncertain. This CDR3 contains 11 residues. V lost 6 bases and J lost 5, with 7 bases in between. Per the germline V gene, CDR1 is SGHTA and CDR2 is FQGNSA. Here the CDR3 DNA reads TGTGCCAGCAGTACATACGAGACCCAGTACTTC. Amino acids: CASSTYETQYF.

This clone came up once. The chain has TRBV2 and TRBJ2-7, with D perhaps matching TRBD2 (6 bases). Trimming pared 9 bases from V and 3 bases from J, leaving 15 bases between. This CDR3 region has 13 residues. Germline values: CDR1 SNHLY, CDR2 FYNNEI. CDR3 DNA: TGTGCCAGAATTAGCCGGGACTTCTACGAGCAGTACTTC. Translated, it gives CARISRDFYEQYF.

The table lists this clone with a count of one. The chain combines TRBV5-1 with TRBJ2-5; D uncertain. The CDR3 length is 14 residues. The V and J ends lost 0 bases and 5 bases respectively, with 11 bases between them. The germline CDR1 and CDR2 sequences are SGHRS and YFSETQ. CDR3 region: CASSLGQLLETQYF. The CDR3 nucleotides read TGCGCCAGCAGCTTGGGCCAACTTTTGGAGACCCAGTACTTC.

Written as DNA, the CDR3 is TGTGCCAGCAGCCCGGGACTAGCGGCGGAAGATACGCAGTATTTT. This codes for CASSPGLAAEDTQYF. The genes are TRBV9 and TRBJ2-3; 11 bases line up with TRBD2. CDR3 length: 15 amino acids. Germline lookup yields CDR1 SGDLS and CDR2 YYNGEE. V shed 4 bases, J shed 5 bases, and the junction held 6 bases outside the gene matches.

This clone showed up just a few times. The J gene is TRBJ2-1, the V gene TRBV11-2, with 9 bases identical to TRBD2. V shed 5 bases and J 8 bases; nucleotides not matched to a gene: 10. The CDR3 runs to 15 residues. Germline V gene lookup returns CDR1 SGHAT and CDR2 FQNNGV. The CDR3 sequence is CASSLMGLARDEQFF. The CDR3 DNA reads TGTGCCAGCAGCCTAATGGGACTAGCTAGGGATGAGCAGTTCTTC.